This T cell receptor beta chain was recovered during a study of beta chain features in type 1 diabetes. Study-wide context: Patients and healthy donors were similar in age, gender and cell yields. Sorted cells examined across all samples numbered 100 million to 140 million.

Every isolated RNA sample was fully reverse transcribed, so sequencing captured expressed TCRB transcripts. This table comes from immunoSEQ multiplex PCR, and its TCRdb copy is limited to in-frame clones, with some not included. This table holds more than 100,000 clones, less than 20% found once. From germline, CDR1 is LNHDA and CDR2 SQIVND (reference sequence). The CDR3 runs to 15 residues. Trimming shortened V by 0 bases and J by 2 bases, and 8 bases separated the two germline ends. Study-wide findings and caveats: A possible short-template PCR bias applies equally to patients and controls. Moderate yet significant TCRB CDR3 shortening was seen in Type 1 diabetes patients in all four CD4+ subsets. Naive, central memory and regulatory TCRB repertoires appeared more similar among patients than healthy donors.

On this clone itself: The antigen is undetermined.

The gene calls are TRBV19 and TRBJ1-5; D uncertain. The sequenced material came from central memory CD4+ T cells from blood. The TCR was taken from a man aged 30-40 years with type 1 diabetes. The CDR3 spells CASSIDQPGNQPQHF. The CDR3 DNA sequence: TGTGCCAGTAGTATAGATCAGCCAGGCAATCAGCCCCAGCATTTT.